This T cell receptor beta chain emerged from a study of blood T cell repertoires in COVID-19. The wider study: Collection of acute and convalescent COVID-19 samples took place in the United States, Italy and Spain. PBMCs, B-cell-depleted T cells, or T cells provided the cDNA or gDNA that made up the material.

Original methodology: Reference gene primer amplification yielded estimated nucleated cell counts. Generated by immunoSEQ multiplex PCR, the TCRdb table keeps only in-frame clones and is missing some. The DNA was the basis for D and trimming; V, J and clone size are from that table. The profile shows about 210,000 clones, 82% of them singletons. The TCR sequence derives from a middle-aged woman with acute or convalescent COVID-19. Sequencing input: peripheral blood.

This chain's CDR3 is CASIRGFVSYEQYF. CDR3 nucleotide sequence: TGTGCCAGCATCCGGGGTTTTGTGTCTTACGAGCAGTACTTC. V gene TRBV5-6 combines with J gene TRBJ2-7, with D possibly TRBD2 on 5 matching bases. Trimming pared 6 bases from V and 4 bases from J, leaving 17 bases between. There are 14 residues in the CDR3. CDR1 is SGHDT, CDR2 YYEEEE, per germline. Looking up the rest from reference TRBV5-6 and TRBJ2-7 gives the full variable domain: DAGVTQSPTHLIKTRGQQVTLRCSPKSGHDTVSWYQQALGQGPQFIFQYYEEEERQRGNFPDRFSGHQFPNYSSELNVNALLLGDSALYLCASIRGFVSYEQYFGPGTRLTVT.